Below, one T cell receptor beta chain is given with its context. In this sample, this clone turned up once. Its antigen has not been determined. No base-level quality is on record; no much larger clone is a single base apart. This sample's time point label indicates: baseline before first vaccination. Samples from vaccinated people were obtained from the UK trials COV001 and COV002, which included a single-blind randomized controlled phase 2/3 trial of AZD1222 (ChAdOx1 nCoV-19) in healthy adults. For TCRbeta chain sequencing, PBMC samples from trial participants were taken at day 0 and at day 28 after the second dose. The CDR3 regions of human TCRbeta chains were analyzed by immunosequencing. Regarding the original processing steps: TCRs in the repertoires were compared against a reference library of SARS-CoV-2-specific TCRs that had been generated with the MIRA antigen-specificity platform. Breadth was defined as the fraction of unique TCRs that were SARS-CoV-2-associated, and depth was defined as the fraction of total T cells that were SARS-CoV-2-associated. Each spike-specific TCR was assigned to its reactive spike region and to a CD4 or CD8 class using the MIRA data. Log10-transformed breadth and depth values were compared by one-way ANOVA with Sidak's multiple comparisons tests. TCRdb obtained this table from immuneACCESS and retained in-frame rearrangements with V and J assigned. These tables miss some clones; where compared with another copy, unresolved V genes account for less than half of the shortfall, and the remainder is unexplained. The V and J calls and clone size are taken from that table; D and trimming were inferred from the DNA. Recorded for this sample are some 130,000 clones; around 90% of them occurred a single time. The top ten hold 1.9% of the sample.

The sample is drawn from a study of T cell responses to AZD1222 COVID-19 vaccine (dated by TCRdb to the early 2020s). General notes on the study: AZD1222 recipients whose second dose came at about 4 weeks and those whose second dose came at about 12 weeks were combined into one group, since spike-specific TCR depth and breadth did not differ between the two schedules. A total of 230 to 250 trial participants underwent TCR sequencing, of whom 207 had received two doses of AZD1222 and approximately 25 had received two doses of the MenACWY control vaccine. Trial participants were enrolled by age into subgroups of 18-55, 56-69 and 70-plus years, and 148, 28 and 57 TCR-sequenced participants, respectively, were included in these subgroups.

General study outcomes and caveats: Because no day 14 peak-response samples were available, the repertoires could be characterized only after the peak T cell response. After two AZD1222 doses, both the breadth and the depth of spike-specific TCRs were significantly higher than at day 0 and than in MenACWY recipients. The whole spike protein was spanned by vaccine-associated CD4 TCRs, and dominant responses were seen in regions 160-218 and 743-854. Participants were mostly white British and included more females than males, and it was suggested by the authors that clonal diversity may have been underestimated. Reportedly, close to half of the unique spike-specific TCRs recognized epitopes lying outside the regions that are mutated in the B.1.351 and B.1.1.7 variants. The 56-69-year group was small, and its depth increase did not reach significance, likely because of low power. Only five to seven AZD1222 recipients were SARS-CoV-2 seropositive at baseline, limiting conclusions about previously exposed vaccinees.

This clonotype was sampled from an adult in good health. Sequenced material: peripheral blood, taken on day 0 of AZD1222 vaccination.

For the CDR3, the sequence is CASRLGGTGGKLFF. The nucleotide sequence is given as TGTGCCAGCCGCTTAGGCGGTACTGGAGGGAAACTGTTTTTT. The chain uses TRBV6-5 and TRBJ1-4, with no D gene named confidently. The germline V gene provides CDR1 MNHEY and CDR2 SVGAGI. From the cysteine through the phenylalanine, the CDR3 covers 14 amino acids. Solely the CDR3 DNA is kept, with 42 bases framed from the first base. V is shortened by 8 bases, J by 11 bases, and the region joining them spans 21 bases.